What follows are 9 T cell receptor beta chains derived from one specimen sequenced in a study of graft-versus-host responses after intestinal transplantation. TCRdb's table, derived via immunoSEQ multiplex PCR, lists solely in-frame clones and lacks some. The repertoire holds 90,000 to 150,000 clones, with roughly 93% as singletons. These receptors have no known antigen. The input for sequencing was unstimulated CD4+ T cells sorted from spleen or lymph node cells, taken before intestinal transplant. The receptors were gathered from a human donor who received an intestinal transplant.

The chain links TRBV4-1 to TRBJ2-4, with a tentative D call TRBD1 (5 bases). The CDR3 runs to 14 residues. With 3 bases removed from V and 3 bases from J, the gap between germline ends came to 9 bases. CDR1 and CDR2 (germline): MGHRA, YSYEKL. This chain's CDR3 is CASSHPGIKNIQYF. In DNA, the CDR3 is TGCGCCAGCAGCCATCCAGGGATCAAAAACATTCAGTACTTC.

The V and J genes are TRBV4-2 and TRBJ2-4; no definite D call. CDR1 and CDR2 from the germline V gene are LGHNA and YNFKEQ. V lost 6 bases and J 3 bases, leaving 18 bases between the germline ends. The CDR3 runs 16 residues. The CDR3 region is CASSQTRTLGKNIQYF. The CDR3 DNA sequence: TGTGCCAGCAGTCAAACTCGCACCCTTGGCAAAAACATTCAGTACTTC.

This clone has a single count. The chain recombines TRBV18 with TRBJ1-1; possible D gene TRBD1, 5 bases. This CDR3 has 15 amino acids. V lost 4 bases, J lost 4 bases, and 16 bases lay in between. From germline, CDR1 is KGHSH and CDR2 LQKENI. The CDR3 sequence is CASSRLDTGPTEAFF. The CDR3 bases are TGTGCCAGCTCACGGTTGGACACCGGACCCACTGAAGCTTTCTTT. The whole variable domain, remainder taken from reference TRBV18 and TRBJ1-1, is NAGVMQNPRHLVRRRGQEARLRCSPMKGHSHVYWYRQLPEEGLKFMVYLQKENIIDESGMPKERFSAEFPKEGPSILRIQQVVRGDSAAYFCASSRLDTGPTEAFFGQGTRLTVV.

The rearrangement uses TRBV5-1 and TRBJ2-5; D ambiguous. Germline CDR1 is SGHRS and CDR2 is YFSETQ. The CDR3 has 12 residues. Trimming left V 7 bases short and J 0 bases short, with 7 bases between. The CDR3 nucleotides read TGCGCCAGCTACGCTTACCAAGAGACCCAGTACTTC. Protein: CASYAYQETQYF.

V is TRBV6-1 and J is TRBJ1-5, with a weak D call TRBD1 (5 bases). Germline assignment: CDR1 MNHNS and CDR2 SASEGT. V was pared by 4 bases and J by 3 bases, with 16 bases between. The CDR3 covers 16 residues. CDR3 loop: CASSAPTGTSNQPQHF. CDR3 DNA sequence: TGTGCCAGCAGTGCCCCTACAGGAACGTCCAATCAGCCCCAGCATTTT.

The rearrangement uses TRBV9 and TRBJ2-3, with unresolved D. Trimming pared 2 bases from V and 4 bases from J, leaving 8 bases between. CDR3 size: 13 residues. In germline, CDR1 is SGDLS, CDR2 YYNGEE. The DNA of the CDR3 is TGTGCCAGCAGCGTCCCCGCCGCAGATACGCAGTATTTT. Translating it yields CASSVPAADTQYF.

The rearrangement links TRBV11-2 to TRBJ2-1, with D perhaps assigned TRBD1 or TRBD2 (5 bases each). Germline CDR1 is SGHAT and CDR2 is FQNNGV. Trimming left V 5 bases short and J 3 bases short, with 17 bases between. The CDR3 spans 16 residues. CDR3 sequence reads: CASSLPGSTVYNEQFF. The DNA of the CDR3 is TGTGCCAGCAGCCTCCCGGGGTCGACAGTCTACAATGAGCAGTTCTTC. Variable domain in full (rest from reference TRBV11-2 and TRBJ2-1): EAGVAQSPRYKIIEKRQSVAFWCNPISGHATLYWYQQILGQGPKLLIQFQNNGVVDDSQLPKDRFSAERLKGVDSTLKIQPAKLEDSAVYLCASSLPGSTVYNEQFFGPGTRLTVL.

This chain uses TRBV10-3 with TRBJ1-5, with a possible D match to TRBD1 (5 bases). V lost 2 bases and J lost 0, with 14 bases in between. CDR1 ENHRY and CDR2 SYGVKD come from the germline V gene. The CDR3 is 17 amino acids. As DNA, the CDR3 is TGTGCCATCAGTGAGGCCAGGGCTACATATAGCAATCAGCCCCAGCATTTT. Translating it yields CAISEARATYSNQPQHF.

This clone was counted once. V usage is TRBV6-4 and J usage is TRBJ1-5, with TRBD1 identical over 9 bases. Germline CDR1 is MRHNA and CDR2 is SNTAGT. The CDR3 has 18 residues. Losses at the gene ends were 3 bases for V and 2 bases for J; bases not matched to a gene: 11. DNA for the CDR3: TGTGCCAGCAGTGATTGGGACAGGGAACTGTCTCGCAATCAGCCCCAGCATTTT. The encoded protein is CASSDWDRELSRNQPQHF.